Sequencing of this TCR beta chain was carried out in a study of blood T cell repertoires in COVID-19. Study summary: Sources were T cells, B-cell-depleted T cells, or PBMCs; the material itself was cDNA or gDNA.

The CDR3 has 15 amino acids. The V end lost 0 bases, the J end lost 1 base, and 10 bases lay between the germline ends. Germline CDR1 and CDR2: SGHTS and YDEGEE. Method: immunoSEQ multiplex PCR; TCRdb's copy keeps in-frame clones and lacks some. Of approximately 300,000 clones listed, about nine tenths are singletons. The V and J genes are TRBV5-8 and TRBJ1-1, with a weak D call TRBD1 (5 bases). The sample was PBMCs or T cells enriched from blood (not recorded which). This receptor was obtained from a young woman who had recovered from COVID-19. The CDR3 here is CASSLGTSQNTEAFF. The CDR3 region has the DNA TGTGCCAGCAGCTTGGGGACAAGCCAGAACACTGAAGCTTTCTTT.